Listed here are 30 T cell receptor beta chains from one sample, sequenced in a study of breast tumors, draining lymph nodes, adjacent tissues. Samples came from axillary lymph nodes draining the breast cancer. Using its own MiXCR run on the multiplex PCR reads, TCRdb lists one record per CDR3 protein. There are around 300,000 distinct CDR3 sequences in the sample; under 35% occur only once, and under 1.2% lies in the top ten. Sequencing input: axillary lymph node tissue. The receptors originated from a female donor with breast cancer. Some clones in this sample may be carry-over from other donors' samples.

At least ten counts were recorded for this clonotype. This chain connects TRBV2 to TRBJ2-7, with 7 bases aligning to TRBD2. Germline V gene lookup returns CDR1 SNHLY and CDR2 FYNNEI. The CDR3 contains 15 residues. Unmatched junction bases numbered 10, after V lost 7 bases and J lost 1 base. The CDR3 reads CASTPLGRESYEQYF. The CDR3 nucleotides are TGTGCCAGCACTCCTTTGGGGAGGGAATCCTACGAGCAGTACTTC.

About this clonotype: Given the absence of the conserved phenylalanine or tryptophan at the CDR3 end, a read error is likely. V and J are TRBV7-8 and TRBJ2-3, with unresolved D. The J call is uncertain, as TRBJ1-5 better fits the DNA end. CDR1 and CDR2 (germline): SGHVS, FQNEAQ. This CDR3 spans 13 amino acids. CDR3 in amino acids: CASSLGPRDTQHL. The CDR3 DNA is TGTGCCAGCAGCTTAGGGCCTCGGGATACGCAGCATCTT.

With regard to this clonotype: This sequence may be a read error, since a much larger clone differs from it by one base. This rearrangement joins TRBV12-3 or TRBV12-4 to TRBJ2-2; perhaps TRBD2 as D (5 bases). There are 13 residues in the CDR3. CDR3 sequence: CASRKTDTGKLFF. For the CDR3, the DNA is TGTGCCAGCAGGAAGACTGACACCGGGAAGCTGTTTTTT.

The CDR3 bases are TGTGCCAGCAGCCGAACGGACAGAGCCTACATGAACACTGAAGCTTTCTTT. Its translation: CASSRTDRAYMNTEAFF. The chain recombines TRBV2 with TRBJ1-1; TRBD1 might be the D (6 bases). The CDR3 is made up of 17 amino acids. V gave up 6 bases and J gave up 0 bases, with 20 bases separating them. The germline V gene has CDR1 SNHLY and CDR2 FYNNEI.

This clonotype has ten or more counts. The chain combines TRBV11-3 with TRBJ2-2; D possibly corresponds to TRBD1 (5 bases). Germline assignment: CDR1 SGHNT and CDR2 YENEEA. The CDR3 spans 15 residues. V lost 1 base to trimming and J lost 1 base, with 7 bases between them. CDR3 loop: CASSLAQGNTGELFF. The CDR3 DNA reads TGTGCCAGCAGCTTAGCTCAGGGGAACACCGGGGAGCTGTTTTTT.

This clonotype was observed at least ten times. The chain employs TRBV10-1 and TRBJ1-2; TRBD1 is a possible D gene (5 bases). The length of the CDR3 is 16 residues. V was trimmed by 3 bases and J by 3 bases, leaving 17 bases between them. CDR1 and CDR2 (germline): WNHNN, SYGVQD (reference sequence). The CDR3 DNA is TGCGCCAGCAGTGAATCCGGGGACGGTAGTTACTATGGCTACACCTTC. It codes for CASSESGDGSYYGYTF.

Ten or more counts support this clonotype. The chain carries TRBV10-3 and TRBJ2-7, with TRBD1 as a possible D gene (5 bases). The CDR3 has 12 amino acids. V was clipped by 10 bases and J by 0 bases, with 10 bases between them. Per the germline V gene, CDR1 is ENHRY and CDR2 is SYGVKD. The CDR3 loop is CATQTDSYEQYF. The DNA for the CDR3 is TGTGCCACGCAGACAGACTCCTACGAGCAGTACTTC.

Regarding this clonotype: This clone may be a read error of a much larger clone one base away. CDR3 amino acids: CSATGTASYTEQFF. The DNA for the CDR3 is TGCAGTGCAACCGGGACTGCCTCCTACACTGAGCAGTTCTTC. V and J are TRBV20-1 and TRBJ2-1; tentative D call: TRBD2 (6 bases). Germline-derived CDR1 and CDR2 are DFQATT and SNEGSKA (reference sequence). This CDR3 contains 14 residues.

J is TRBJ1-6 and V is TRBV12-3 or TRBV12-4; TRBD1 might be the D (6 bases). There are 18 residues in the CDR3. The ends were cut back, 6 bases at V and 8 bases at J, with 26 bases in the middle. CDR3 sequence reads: CASRRKGQPSGEYSPLHF. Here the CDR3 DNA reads TGTGCCAGCAGGCGCAAAGGACAGCCATCGGGCGAGTATTCACCCCTCCACTTT.

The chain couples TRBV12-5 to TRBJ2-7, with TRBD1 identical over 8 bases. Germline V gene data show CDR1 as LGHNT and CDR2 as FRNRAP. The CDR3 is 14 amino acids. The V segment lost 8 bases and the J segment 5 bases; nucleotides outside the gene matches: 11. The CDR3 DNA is TGTGCTAGTTTCTCCGGACAGGGAAGGCACGAGCAGTACTTC. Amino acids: CASFSGQGRHEQYF. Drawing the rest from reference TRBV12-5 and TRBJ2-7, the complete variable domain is DARVTQTPRHKVTEMGQEVTMRCQPILGHNTVFWYRQTMMQGLELLAYFRNRAPLDDSGMPKDRFSAEMPDATLATLKIQPSEPRDSAVYFCASFSGQGRHEQYFGPGTRLTVT.

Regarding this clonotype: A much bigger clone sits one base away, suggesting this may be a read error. The CDR3 region is CASSVTPARNNEPFF. CDR3 nucleotides: TGTGCCAGCAGCGTGACCCCGGCTAGAAACAATGAGCCGTTCTTC. V and J are TRBV9 and TRBJ2-1; D remains ambiguous. The CDR3 loop spans 15 amino acids. Looked up from germline, CDR1 is SGDLS and CDR2 is YYNGEE.

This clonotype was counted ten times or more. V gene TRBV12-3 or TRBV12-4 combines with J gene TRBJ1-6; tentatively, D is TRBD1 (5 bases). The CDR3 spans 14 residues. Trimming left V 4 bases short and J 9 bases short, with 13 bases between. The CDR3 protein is CASSWDGVGSPLHF. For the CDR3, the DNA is TGTGCCAGCAGTTGGGACGGGGTGGGTTCACCCCTCCACTTT.

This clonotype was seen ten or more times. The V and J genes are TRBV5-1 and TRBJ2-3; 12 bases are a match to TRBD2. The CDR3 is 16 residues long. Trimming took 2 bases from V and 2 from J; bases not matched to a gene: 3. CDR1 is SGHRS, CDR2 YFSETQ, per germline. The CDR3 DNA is TGCGCCAGCAGCTTCGGACTAGCGGGAATCACAGATACGCAGTATTTT. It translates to CASSFGLAGITDTQYF.

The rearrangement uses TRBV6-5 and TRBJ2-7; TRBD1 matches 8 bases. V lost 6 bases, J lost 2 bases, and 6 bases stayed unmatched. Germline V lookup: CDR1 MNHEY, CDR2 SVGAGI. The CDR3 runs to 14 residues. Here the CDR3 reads CASRPGTGAYEQYF. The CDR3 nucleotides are TGTGCCAGCAGACCCGGGACAGGAGCCTACGAGCAGTACTTC.

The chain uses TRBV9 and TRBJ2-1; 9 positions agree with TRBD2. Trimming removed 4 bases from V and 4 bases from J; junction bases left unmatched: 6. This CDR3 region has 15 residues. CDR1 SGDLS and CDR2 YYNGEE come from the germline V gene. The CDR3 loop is CASSRGTSQYNEQFF. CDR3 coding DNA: TGTGCCAGCAGCAGGGGGACTAGCCAGTACAATGAGCAGTTCTTC. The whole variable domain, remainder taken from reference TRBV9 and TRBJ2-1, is DSGVTQTPKHLITATGQRVTLRCSPRSGDLSVYWYQQSLDQGLQFLIQYYNGEERAKGNILERFSAQQFPDLHSELNLSSLELGDSALYFCASSRGTSQYNEQFFGPGTRLTVL.

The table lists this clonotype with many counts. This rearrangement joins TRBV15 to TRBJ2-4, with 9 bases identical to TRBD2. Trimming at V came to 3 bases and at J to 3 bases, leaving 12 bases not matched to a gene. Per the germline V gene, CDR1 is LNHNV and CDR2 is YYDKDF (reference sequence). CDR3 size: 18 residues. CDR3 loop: CATSSANRWREGKNIQYF. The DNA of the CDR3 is TGTGCCACCAGCAGTGCCAATCGTTGGCGGGAGGGCAAAAACATTCAGTACTTC.

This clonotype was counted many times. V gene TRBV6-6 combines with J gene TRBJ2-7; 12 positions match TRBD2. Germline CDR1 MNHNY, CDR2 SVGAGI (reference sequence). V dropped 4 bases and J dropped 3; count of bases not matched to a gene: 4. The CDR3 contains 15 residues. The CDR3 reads CASSSWTSGIYEQYF. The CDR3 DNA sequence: TGTGCCAGCAGTTCCTGGACTAGCGGGATCTACGAGCAGTACTTC.

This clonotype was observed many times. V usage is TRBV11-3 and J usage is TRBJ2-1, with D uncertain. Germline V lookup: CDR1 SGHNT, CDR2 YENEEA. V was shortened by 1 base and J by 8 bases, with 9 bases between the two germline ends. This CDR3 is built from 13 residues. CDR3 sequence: CASSLVLYDEQFF. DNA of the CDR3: TGTGCCAGCAGCTTAGTGCTCTATGATGAGCAGTTCTTC. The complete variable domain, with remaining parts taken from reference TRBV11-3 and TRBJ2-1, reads EAGVVQSPRYKIIEKKQPVAFWCNPISGHNTLYWYLQNLGQGPELLIRYENEEAVDDSQLPKDRFSAERLKGVDSTLKIQPAELGDSAVYLCASSLVLYDEQFFGPGTRLTVL.

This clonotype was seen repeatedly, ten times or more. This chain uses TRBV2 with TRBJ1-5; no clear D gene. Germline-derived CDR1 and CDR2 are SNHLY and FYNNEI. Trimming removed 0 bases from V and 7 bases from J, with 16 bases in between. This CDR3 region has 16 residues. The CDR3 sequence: CASSEAGVWGSQPQHF. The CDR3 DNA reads TGTGCCAGCAGTGAAGCTGGAGTCTGGGGAAGCCAGCCCCAGCATTTT.

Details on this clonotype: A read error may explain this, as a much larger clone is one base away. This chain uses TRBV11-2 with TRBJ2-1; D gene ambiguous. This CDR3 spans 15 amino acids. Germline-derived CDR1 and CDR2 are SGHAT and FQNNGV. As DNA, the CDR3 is TGTGCCAGCAGCCGCCGTAGAATGGGTTCGAATGAGCAGCTCTTC. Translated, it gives CASSRRRMGSNEQLF.

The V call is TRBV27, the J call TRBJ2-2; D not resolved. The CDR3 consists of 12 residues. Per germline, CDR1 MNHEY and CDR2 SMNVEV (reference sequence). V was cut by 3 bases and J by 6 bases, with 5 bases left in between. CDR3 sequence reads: CASSLQPGELFF. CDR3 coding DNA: TGTGCCAGCAGTTTGCAACCCGGGGAGCTGTTTTTT.

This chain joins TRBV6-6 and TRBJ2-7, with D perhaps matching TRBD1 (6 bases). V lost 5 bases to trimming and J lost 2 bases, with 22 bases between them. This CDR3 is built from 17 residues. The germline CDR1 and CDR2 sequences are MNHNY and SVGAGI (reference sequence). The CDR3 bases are TGTGCCAGCAGTCACCCGATCACCGACAGGCAGGCCTACGAGCAGTACTTC. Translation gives CASSHPITDRQAYEQYF.

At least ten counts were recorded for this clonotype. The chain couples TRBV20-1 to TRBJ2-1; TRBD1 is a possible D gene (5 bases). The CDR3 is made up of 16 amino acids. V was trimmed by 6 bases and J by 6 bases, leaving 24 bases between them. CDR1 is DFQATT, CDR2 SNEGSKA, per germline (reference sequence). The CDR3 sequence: CSAPPEAGIYPNEQFF. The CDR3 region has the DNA TGCAGTGCCCCTCCCGAGGCAGGGATTTACCCCAATGAGCAGTTCTTC.

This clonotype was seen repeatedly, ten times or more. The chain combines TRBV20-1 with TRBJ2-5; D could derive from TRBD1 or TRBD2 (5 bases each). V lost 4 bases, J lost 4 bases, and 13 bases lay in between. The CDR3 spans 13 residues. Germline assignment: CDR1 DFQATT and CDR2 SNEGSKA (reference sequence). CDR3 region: CSATRGVIETQYF. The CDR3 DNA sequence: TGCAGTGCTACTAGAGGGGTTATAGAGACCCAGTACTTC.

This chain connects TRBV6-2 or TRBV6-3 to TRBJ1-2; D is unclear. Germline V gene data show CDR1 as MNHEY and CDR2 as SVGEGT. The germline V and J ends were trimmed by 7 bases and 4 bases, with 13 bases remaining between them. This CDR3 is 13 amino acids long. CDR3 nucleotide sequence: TGTGCCAGCATTGCAGATCCGGGCTATGGCTACACCTTC. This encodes CASIADPGYGYTF.

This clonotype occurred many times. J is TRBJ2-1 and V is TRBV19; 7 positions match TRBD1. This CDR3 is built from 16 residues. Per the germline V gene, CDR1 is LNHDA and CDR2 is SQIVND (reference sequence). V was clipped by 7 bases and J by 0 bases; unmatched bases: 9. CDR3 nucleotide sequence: TGTGCCAGTACCCAAACAGGGGTTCTCTCCTACAATGAGCAGTTCTTC. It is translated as CASTQTGVLSYNEQFF.

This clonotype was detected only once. The CDR3 DNA is TGCGCCAGCAGCTTGAGGGGGGGGGGGTACAATGAGCAGTTCTTC. Its translation: CASSLRGGGYNEQFF. The chain recombines TRBV5-1 with TRBJ2-1, with TRBD2 as a possible D gene (7 bases). V was clipped by 1 base and J by 4 bases, with 12 bases between them. Looked up from germline, CDR1 is SGHRS and CDR2 is YFSETQ. This CDR3 spans 15 amino acids.

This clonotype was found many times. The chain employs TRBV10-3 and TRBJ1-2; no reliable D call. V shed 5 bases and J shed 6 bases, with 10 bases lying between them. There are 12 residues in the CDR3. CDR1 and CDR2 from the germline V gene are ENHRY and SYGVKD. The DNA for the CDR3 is TGTGCCATCAGTCAGGTTGAAAATGGCTACACCTTC. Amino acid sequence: CAISQVENGYTF.

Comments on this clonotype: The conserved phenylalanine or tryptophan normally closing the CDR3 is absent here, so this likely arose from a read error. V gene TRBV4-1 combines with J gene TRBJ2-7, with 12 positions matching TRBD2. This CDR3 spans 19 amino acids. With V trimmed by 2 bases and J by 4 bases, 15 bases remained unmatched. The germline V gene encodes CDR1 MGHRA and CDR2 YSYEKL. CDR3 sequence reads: CASSQSGQKLAGGGYEQYL. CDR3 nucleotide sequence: TGCGCCAGCAGCCAAAGTGGGCAAAAACTAGCGGGAGGAGGATACGAGCAGTACCTC.

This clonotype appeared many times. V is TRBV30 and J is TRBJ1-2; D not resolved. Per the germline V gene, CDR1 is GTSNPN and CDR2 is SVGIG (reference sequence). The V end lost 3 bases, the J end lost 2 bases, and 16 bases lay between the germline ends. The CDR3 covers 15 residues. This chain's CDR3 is CAWSVPRDGNYGYTF. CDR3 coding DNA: TGTGCCTGGAGCGTGCCCCGTGACGGCAACTATGGCTACACCTTC.